This T cell receptor beta chain came from a study of control samples from healthy donors and cancer patients. Clones were sequenced by immunoSEQ multiplex PCR, and TCRdb holds only the in-frame ones, with some missing. The repertoire holds 10,000 to 15,000 clones, with more than 75% as singletons. The sample comprised formalin-fixed, paraffin-embedded tissue. The clonotype originates from a male donor with melanoma.

CDR3 nucleotides: TGCGCCAGCAGCCACCAGACAGGGGGCGAGCAGTACTTC. Protein: CASSHQTGGEQYF. The gene calls are TRBV4-1 and TRBJ2-7; TRBD1 aligns across 9 bases. This CDR3 has 13 residues. V shed 3 bases and J 6 bases; nucleotides not matched to a gene: 3. Looked up from germline, CDR1 is MGHRA and CDR2 is YSYEKL.